This TCR beta chain was documented in a study of cytomegalovirus exposure and HLA in healthy donors. Study-level results: Reports state that TCR beta sequences accurately predicted most subjects' HLA-A and HLA-B alleles. In a later analysis, common viral pathogens appeared linked to several of the most significant clusters. A later analysis revealed that TCR association rates differed between HLA loci, peaking at DRB1 and bottoming out at HLA-C.

The PCR was carried out with 60 Vbeta primers and 13 Jbeta primers. Measured with immunoSEQ multiplex PCR; TCRdb has only the in-frame clones, and not every one. The table includes 150,000 to 200,000 clones, nearly 80% detected once. Trimming shortened V by 2 bases and J by 4 bases, and 12 bases separated the two germline ends. The CDR3 is made up of 16 amino acids. In germline, CDR1 is LNHNV, CDR2 YYDKDF (reference sequence). For this clone: Its antigen is unknown.

This chain links TRBV15 with TRBJ1-6, with D unclear. The sample comprised PBMCs. This sequence originates from a woman between 40 and 50 years old in good health and CMV-seronegative. The DNA for the CDR3 is TGTGCCACCAGCAGATCTGTGGACTTTTATAATTCACCCCTCCACTTT. It yields the protein CATSRSVDFYNSPLHF.